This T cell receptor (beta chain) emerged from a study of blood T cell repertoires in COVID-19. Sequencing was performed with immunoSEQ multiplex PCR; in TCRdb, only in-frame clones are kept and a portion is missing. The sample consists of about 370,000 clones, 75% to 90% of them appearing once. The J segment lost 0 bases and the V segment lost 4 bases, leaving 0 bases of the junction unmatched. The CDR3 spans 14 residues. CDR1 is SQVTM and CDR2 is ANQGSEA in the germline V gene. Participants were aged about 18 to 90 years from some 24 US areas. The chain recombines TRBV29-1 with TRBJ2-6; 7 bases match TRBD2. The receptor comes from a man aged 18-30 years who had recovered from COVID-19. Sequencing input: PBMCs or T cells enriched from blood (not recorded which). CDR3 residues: CSVGGGSGANVLTF. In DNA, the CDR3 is TGCAGCGTTGGGGGGGGCTCTGGGGCCAACGTCCTGACTTTC.